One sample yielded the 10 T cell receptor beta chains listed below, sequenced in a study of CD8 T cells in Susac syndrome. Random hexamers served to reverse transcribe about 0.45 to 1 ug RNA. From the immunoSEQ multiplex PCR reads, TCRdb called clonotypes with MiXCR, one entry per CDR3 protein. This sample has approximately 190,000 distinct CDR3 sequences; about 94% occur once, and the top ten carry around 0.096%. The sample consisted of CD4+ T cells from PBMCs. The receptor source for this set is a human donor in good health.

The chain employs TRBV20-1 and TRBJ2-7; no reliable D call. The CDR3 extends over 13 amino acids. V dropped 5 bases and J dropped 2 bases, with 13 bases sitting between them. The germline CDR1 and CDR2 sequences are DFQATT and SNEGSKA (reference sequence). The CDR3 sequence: CSALRGPTYEQYF. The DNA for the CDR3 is TGCAGTGCTCTTCGTGGTCCAACCTACGAGCAGTACTTC.

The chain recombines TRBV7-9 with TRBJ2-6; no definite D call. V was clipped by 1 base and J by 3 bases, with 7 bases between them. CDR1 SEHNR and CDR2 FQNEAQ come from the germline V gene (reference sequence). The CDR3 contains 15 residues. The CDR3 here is CASSLGPGGANVLTF. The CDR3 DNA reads TGTGCCAGCAGCTTAGGCCCTGGTGGGGCCAACGTCCTGACTTTC.

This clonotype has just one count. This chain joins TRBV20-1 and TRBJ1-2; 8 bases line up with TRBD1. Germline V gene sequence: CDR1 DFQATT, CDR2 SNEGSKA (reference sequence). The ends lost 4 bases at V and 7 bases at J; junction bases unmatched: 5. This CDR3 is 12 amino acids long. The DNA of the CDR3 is TGCAGTGCTATACCAGGGGGCGTTGGCTACACCTTC. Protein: CSAIPGGVGYTF.

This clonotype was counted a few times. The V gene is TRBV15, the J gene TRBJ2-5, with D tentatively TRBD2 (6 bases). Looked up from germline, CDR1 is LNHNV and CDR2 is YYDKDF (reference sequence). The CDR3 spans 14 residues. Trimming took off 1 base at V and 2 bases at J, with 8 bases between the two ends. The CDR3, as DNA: TGTGCCACCAGCAGAGGGGGGGAACAAGAGACCCAGTACTTC. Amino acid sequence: CATSRGGEQETQYF.

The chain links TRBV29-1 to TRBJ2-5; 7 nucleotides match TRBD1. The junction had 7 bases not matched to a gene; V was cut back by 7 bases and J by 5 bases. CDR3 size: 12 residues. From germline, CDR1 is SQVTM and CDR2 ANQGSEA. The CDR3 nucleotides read TGCAGCGAGGGGGCCATCAGGGAGACCCAGTACTTC. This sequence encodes CSEGAIRETQYF.

In DNA form, the CDR3 reads TGCGCCAGCAGCTTGAGTCACCCTGGGAATGAGCAGTTCTTC. Amino acids: CASSLSHPGNEQFF. The J gene is TRBJ2-1, the V gene TRBV5-1; unclear D gene. Germline V lookup: CDR1 SGHRS, CDR2 YFSETQ. The CDR3 is made up of 14 amino acids. Trimming left V 1 base short and J 7 bases short, with 12 bases between.

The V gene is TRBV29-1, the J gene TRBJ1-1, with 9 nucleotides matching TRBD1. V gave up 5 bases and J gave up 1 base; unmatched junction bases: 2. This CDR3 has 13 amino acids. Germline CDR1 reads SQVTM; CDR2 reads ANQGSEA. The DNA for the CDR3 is TGCAGCGTTCGGACAGGGGCGAACACTGAAGCTTTCTTT. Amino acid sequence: CSVRTGANTEAFF.

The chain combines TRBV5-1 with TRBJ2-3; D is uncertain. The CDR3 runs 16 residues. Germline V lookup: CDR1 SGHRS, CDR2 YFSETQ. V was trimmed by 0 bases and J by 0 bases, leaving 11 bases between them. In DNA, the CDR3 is TGCGCCAGCAGCTTGGTAGGGCTTACTAGCACAGATACGCAGTATTTT. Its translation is CASSLVGLTSTDTQYF.

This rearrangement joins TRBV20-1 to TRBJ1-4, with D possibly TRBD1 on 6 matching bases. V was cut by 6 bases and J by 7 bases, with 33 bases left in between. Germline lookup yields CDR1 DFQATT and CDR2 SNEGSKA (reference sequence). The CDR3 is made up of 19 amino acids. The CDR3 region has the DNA TGCAGTGCCATATCCCTAGGGGGGCAGGGCTTACCACTCACTGAAAAACTGTTTTTT. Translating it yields CSAISLGGQGLPLTEKLFF.

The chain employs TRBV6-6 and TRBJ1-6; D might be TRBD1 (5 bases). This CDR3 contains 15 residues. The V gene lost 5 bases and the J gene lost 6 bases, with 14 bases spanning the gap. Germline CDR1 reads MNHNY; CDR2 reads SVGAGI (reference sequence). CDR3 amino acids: CASSPLGTFNSPLHF. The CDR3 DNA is TGTGCCAGCAGTCCCTTGGGGACGTTTAATTCACCCCTCCACTTT.